The rows below give T cell receptor beta chains drawn from one sample of a study of blood T cell repertoires in COVID-19. Clones were sequenced by immunoSEQ multiplex PCR, and TCRdb holds only the in-frame ones, with some missing. The profile shows tens of thousands of clones, 85% of them singletons. Sequencing was carried out using peripheral blood. Receptor source: a human donor in a cohort sampled during active COVID-19. CDR3s include the opening cysteine and the closing phenylalanine or tryptophan. The order of the fields is clone size, D gene, J gene, V gene, CDR3 DNA, CDR3 protein. D genes are given only for firm matches. Only part of the rows carry a size: once, few, many, or a class if the clone is expanded.

- | - | TRBJ1-1 | TRBV5-1 | TGCGCCAGCAGCACTCCCCCTGGAGGGCCGCTGAACACTGAAGCTTTCTTT | CASSTPPGGPLNTEAFF
few | - | TRBJ2-3 | TRBV20-1 | TGCAGTGCTAGTCGGAGGGCTTCAGATACGCAGTATTTT | CSASRRASDTQYF
- | TRBD2 | TRBJ2-7 | TRBV7-8 | TGTGCCAGCAGCCGCCTTTCTGGGGGGGGATCCTACGAGCAGTACTTC | CASSRLSGGGSYEQYF
- | TRBD2 | TRBJ2-1 | TRBV11-3 | TGTGCCAGCAGCCCACCGGGACTAGGCGGTTATGAGCAGTTCTTC | CASSPPGLGGYEQFF
- | TRBD1 | TRBJ2-3 | TRBV5-6 | TGTGCCAGCAGCCTAAAAGGGGGCTTCCACACAGATACGCAGTATTTT | CASSLKGGFHTDTQYF
- | TRBD1 | TRBJ1-2 | TRBV18 | TGTGCCAGCTCACCAGGACAGGGGCATGGCTACACCTTC | CASSPGQGHGYTF
once | TRBD1 | TRBJ2-7 | TRBV6-1 | TGTGCCAGCAGTGAAACAGGGGCCATTACCTACGAGCAGTACTTC | CASSETGAITYEQYF
- | - | TRBJ2-7 | TRBV7-2 | TGTGCCAGCAGCTTACGGGGGAACGAGCAGTACTTC | CASSLRGNEQYF
- | - | TRBJ1-1 | TRBV6-6 | TGTGCCAGCAGTTGGGAGGGGGGGAACACTGAAGCTTTCTTT | CASSWEGGNTEAFF
- | TRBD2 | TRBJ2-2 | TRBV4-1 | TGCGCCAGCAGCCAGGGGACTAGCGAGCTCTTATTGAACACCGGGGAGCTGTTTTTT | CASSQGTSELLLNTGELFF
- | - | TRBJ1-1 | TRBV27 | TGTGCCAGCAGTCTAACGGAGGCACGAGAAGCTTTCTTT | CASSLTEAREAFF
- | TRBD1 | TRBJ1-1 | TRBV27 | TGTGCCAGCAGGGTACAGGGGACCATGAACACTGAAGCTTTCTTT | CASRVQGTMNTEAFF
- | - | TRBJ2-5 | TRBV11-3 | TGTGCCAGCAGCTCCTACCAGACCCAGTACTTC | CASSSYQTQYF
- | TRBD1 | TRBJ2-2 | TRBV9 | TGTGCCAGCAGCGTTCGGGACAGGCGAAACACCGGGGAGCTGTTTTTT | CASSVRDRRNTGELFF
- | TRBD1 | TRBJ2-7 | TRBV6-1 | TGTGCCAGCAGTGAGACAGGGGAAAACTACGAGCAGTACTTC | CASSETGENYEQYF
- | - | TRBJ2-7 | TRBV4-2 | TGTGCCAGCAGCCAATGGGGCCAGGGCGAATCCTACGAGCAGTACTTC | CASSQWGQGESYEQYF
- | - | TRBJ2-1 | TRBV12-5 | TGTGCTAGTGGTCAACAGGGAAGCTCCTACAATGAGCAGTTCTTC | CASGQQGSSYNEQFF
- | TRBD2 | TRBJ2-2 | TRBV7-2 | TGTGCCAGCAGCTTATTAGCGGGGGGGTCCGGGGAGCTGTTTTTT | CASSLLAGGSGELFF
- | TRBD1 | TRBJ1-3 | TRBV4-3 | TGCGCCAGCAGCACCCTGACAGGGGGCCCTGGAAACACCATATATTTT | CASSTLTGGPGNTIYF
- | - | TRBJ1-1 | TRBV20-1 | TGCAGTGCTCCAGAGAGGGACAAAGCTTTCTTT | CSAPERDKAFF
once | TRBD2 | TRBJ2-7 | TRBV7-2 | TGTGCCAGCAGCTATCTAGCGGGGGGCTACGAGCAGTACTTC | CASSYLAGGYEQYF
few | TRBD1 | TRBJ1-2 | TRBV5-1 | TGCGCCAGCAGCCCTCTAACAGGGGACTATGGCTACACCTTC | CASSPLTGDYGYTF
once | TRBD1 | TRBJ1-1 | TRBV6-5 | TGTGCCAGCAACCCGATTCAGGGGGGGAACACTGAAGCTTTCTTT | CASNPIQGGNTEAFF
- | TRBD2 | TRBJ2-7 | TRBV9 | TGTGCCAGCAGCGTAGATTCTAGCGGCTCCTACGAGCAGTACTTC | CASSVDSSGSYEQYF
- | - | TRBJ2-7 | TRBV28 | TGTGCCAGCAGCCCGCCGAGGGCCAGCTCCTACGAGCAGTACTTC | CASSPPRASSYEQYF
- | - | TRBJ2-2 | TRBV7-3 | TGTGCCAGCAGCTACAATCATAACACCCGGGAGCTGTTTTTT | CASSYNHNTRELFF
- | TRBD2 | TRBJ2-5 | TRBV7-2 | TGTGCCAGCAGCTTAGGGAGCGGGGGGGCCCAAGAGACCCAGTACTTC | CASSLGSGGAQETQYF
- | TRBD1 | TRBJ2-7 | TRBV3-1/TRBV3-2 | TGTGCCAGCAGCGATAGAGATAAGGGACAGGTGAGCTCCTACGAGCAGTACTTC | CASSDRDKGQVSSYEQYF